This T cell receptor (beta chain) was identified in a study of T cell changes during pregnancy in multiple sclerosis. Repertoires were generated with immunoSEQ multiplex PCR, while TCRdb's copy carries only in-frame clones and drops some. The table has tens of thousands of clones, 91% seen once. Trimming cost V 1 base and J 8 bases, with 11 bases left between them. Germline CDR1 KGHSH, CDR2 LQKENI. This CDR3 region has 13 residues. This TCR derives from a female donor in good health, enrolled as a control in a pregnancy study. The genes are TRBV18 and TRBJ1-1; D is unclear. The specimen was peripheral blood, collected after pregnancy. The DNA for the CDR3 is TGTGCCAGCTCACCACTGACGACGGGGGAAGCTTTCTTT. Amino acids: CASSPLTTGEAFF.